The T cell receptor beta chain described here comes from a study of T cell responses to AZD1222 COVID-19 vaccine. Clones were sequenced by immunoSEQ multiplex PCR, and TCRdb holds only the in-frame ones, with some missing. This table has around 140,000 clones, approximately 89% appearing once. The CDR3 loop spans 15 amino acids. Germline assignment: CDR1 MDHEN and CDR2 SYDVKM. Trimming cost V 2 bases and J 4 bases; bases outside gene matches: 7. Concerning this clone: The antigen remains unidentified.

Study-wide points: Two doses of AZD1222 preceded a rise in Spike-specific TCR breadth and depth. Clonal diversity was possibly underestimated, and the donors were mostly white British, with more females. There were repertoire samples only from the period after the peak T cell response.

This sequence originates from an adult who received the AZD1222 COVID-19 vaccine. The V call is TRBV28, the J call TRBJ1-2; 7 positions agree with TRBD1. Sequencing used peripheral blood, obtained 28 days after the second AZD1222 dose. DNA for the CDR3: TGTGCCAGCAGTTTACCGACAGGGACCGGCTATGGCTACACCTTC. It yields the protein CASSLPTGTGYGYTF.